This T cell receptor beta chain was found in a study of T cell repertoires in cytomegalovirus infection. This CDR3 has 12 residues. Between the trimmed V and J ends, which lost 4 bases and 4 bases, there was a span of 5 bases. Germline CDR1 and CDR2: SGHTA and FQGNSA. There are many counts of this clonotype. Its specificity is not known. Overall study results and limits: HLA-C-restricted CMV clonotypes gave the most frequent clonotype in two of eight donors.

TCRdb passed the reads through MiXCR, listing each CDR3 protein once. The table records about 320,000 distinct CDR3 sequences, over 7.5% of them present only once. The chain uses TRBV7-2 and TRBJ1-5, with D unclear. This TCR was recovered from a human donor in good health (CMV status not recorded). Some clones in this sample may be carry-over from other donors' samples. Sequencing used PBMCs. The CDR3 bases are TGTGCCAGCAGCTATCCAAATCAGCCCCAGCATTTT. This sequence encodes CASSYPNQPQHF.